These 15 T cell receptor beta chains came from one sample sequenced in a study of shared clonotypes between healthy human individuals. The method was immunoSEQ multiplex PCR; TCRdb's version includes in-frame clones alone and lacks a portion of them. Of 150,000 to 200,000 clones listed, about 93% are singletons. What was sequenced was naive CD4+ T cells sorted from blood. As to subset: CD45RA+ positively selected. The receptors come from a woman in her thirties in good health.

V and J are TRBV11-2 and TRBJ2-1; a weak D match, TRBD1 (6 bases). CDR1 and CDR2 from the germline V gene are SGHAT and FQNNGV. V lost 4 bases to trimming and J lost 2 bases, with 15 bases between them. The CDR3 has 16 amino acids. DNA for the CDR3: TGTGCCAGCAGCTCGGCCGACAGGTTTCCCTACAATGAGCAGTTCTTC. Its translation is CASSSADRFPYNEQFF.

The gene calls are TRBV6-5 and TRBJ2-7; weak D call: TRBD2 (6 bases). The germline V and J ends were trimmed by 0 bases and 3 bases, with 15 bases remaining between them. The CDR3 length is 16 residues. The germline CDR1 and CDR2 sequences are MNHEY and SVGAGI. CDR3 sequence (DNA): TGTGCCAGCAGTTACTCGAGGTTGCGGGGTTACTACGAGCAGTACTTC. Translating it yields CASSYSRLRGYYEQYF.

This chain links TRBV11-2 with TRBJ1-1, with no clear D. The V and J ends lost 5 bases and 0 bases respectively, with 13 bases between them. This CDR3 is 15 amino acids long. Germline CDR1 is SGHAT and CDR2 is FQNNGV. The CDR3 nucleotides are TGTGCCAGCAGCCCGAGCCTCGATATGAACACTGAAGCTTTCTTT. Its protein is CASSPSLDMNTEAFF.

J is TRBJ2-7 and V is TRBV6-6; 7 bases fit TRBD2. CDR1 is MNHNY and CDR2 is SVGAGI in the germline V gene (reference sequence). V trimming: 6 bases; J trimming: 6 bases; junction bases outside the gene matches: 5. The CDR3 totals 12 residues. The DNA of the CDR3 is TGTGCCAGCAGCACCCGGGGGGTCGAGCAGTACTTC. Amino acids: CASSTRGVEQYF.

The CDR3 protein is CASSPQWGASYEQYF. In nucleotides, the CDR3 is TGTGCCAGCAGTCCCCAGTGGGGCGCGTCCTACGAGCAGTACTTC. This chain connects TRBV28 to TRBJ2-7; TRBD1 might be the D (5 bases). V lost 5 bases and J lost 1, with 15 bases in between. From germline, CDR1 is MDHEN and CDR2 SYDVKM. This CDR3 spans 15 amino acids.

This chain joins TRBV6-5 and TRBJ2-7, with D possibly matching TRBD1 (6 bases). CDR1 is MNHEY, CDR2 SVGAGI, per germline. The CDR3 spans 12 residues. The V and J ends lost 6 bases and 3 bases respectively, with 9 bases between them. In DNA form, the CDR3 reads TGTGCCAGCAGCTCGGACAGCTACGAGCAGTACTTC. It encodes CASSSDSYEQYF.

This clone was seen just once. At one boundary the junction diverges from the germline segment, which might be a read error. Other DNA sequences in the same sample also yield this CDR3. The CDR3 coding sequence is TGTGCCAGTAGCCCCGGGAGGTCGAACACTGAGGCTTTCTTT. The encoded protein is CASSPGRSNTEAFF. The chain uses TRBV19 and TRBJ1-1; D remains ambiguous. This CDR3 has 14 residues. Per germline, CDR1 LNHDA and CDR2 SQIVND (reference sequence).

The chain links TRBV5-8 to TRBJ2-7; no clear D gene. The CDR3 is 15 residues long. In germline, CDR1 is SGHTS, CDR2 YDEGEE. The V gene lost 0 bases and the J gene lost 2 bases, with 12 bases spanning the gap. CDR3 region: CASSLDDLGTYEQYF. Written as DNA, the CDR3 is TGTGCCAGCAGCTTGGATGACTTGGGTACCTACGAGCAGTACTTC. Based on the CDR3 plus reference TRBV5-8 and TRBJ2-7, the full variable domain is EAGVTQSPTHLIKTRGQQATLRCSPISGHTSVYWYQQALGLGLQFLLWYDEGEERNRGNFPPRFSGRQFPNYSSELNVNALELEDSALYLCASSLDDLGTYEQYFGPGTRLTVT.

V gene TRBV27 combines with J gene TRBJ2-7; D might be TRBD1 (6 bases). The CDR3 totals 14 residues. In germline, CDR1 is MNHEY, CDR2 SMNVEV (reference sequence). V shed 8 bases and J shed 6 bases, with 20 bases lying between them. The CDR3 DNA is TGTGCCAGCGGAAGAGGGACATTGCAGGGCGAGCAGTACTTC. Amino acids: CASGRGTLQGEQYF.

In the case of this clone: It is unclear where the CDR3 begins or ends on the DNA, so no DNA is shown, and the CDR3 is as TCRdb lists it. CDR3 loop: CASRTGTTTRRAGELFF. The chain links TRBV19 to TRBJ2-2; TRBD2, the table's D call, was not compared with the DNA. Per germline, CDR1 LNHDA and CDR2 SQIVND (reference sequence). Inclusive of both ends, the CDR3 amounts to 17 amino acids.

This chain's CDR3 is CASSRRWTGGMNTEAFF. CDR3 nucleotide sequence: TGTGCCAGCAGCCGCCGGTGGACAGGGGGTATGAACACTGAAGCTTTCTTT. The chain joins TRBV4-2 to TRBJ1-1; 10 nucleotides agree with TRBD1. Per germline, CDR1 LGHNA and CDR2 YNFKEQ. V trimming: 4 bases; J trimming: 0 bases; junction bases outside the gene matches: 8. The CDR3 consists of 17 residues.

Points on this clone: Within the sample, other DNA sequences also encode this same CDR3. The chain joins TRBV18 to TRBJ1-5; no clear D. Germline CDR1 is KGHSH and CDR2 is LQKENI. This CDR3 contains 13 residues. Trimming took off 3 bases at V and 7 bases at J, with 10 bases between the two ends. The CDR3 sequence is CASSPGEGQPQHF. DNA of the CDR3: TGTGCCAGCTCACCCGGGGAGGGCCAGCCCCAGCATTTT.

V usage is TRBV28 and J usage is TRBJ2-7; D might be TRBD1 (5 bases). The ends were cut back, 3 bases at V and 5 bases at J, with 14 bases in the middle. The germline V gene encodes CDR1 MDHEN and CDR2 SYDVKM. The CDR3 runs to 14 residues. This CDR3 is CASSFHGKGDEQYF. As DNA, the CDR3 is TGTGCCAGCAGTTTTCATGGTAAAGGGGACGAGCAGTACTTC.

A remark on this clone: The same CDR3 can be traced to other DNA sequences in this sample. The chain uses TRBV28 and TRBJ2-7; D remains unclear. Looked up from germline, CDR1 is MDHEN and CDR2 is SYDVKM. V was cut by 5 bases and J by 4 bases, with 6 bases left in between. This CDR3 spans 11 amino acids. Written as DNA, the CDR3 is TGTGCCAGCAGTAGTAGATACGAGCAGTACTTC. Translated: CASSSRYEQYF.

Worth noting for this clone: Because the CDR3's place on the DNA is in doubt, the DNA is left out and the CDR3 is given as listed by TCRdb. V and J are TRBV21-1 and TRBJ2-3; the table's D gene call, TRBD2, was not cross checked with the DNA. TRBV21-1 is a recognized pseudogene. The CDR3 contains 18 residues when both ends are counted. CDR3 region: CASSKDVWGSGTTDTQYF.